This T cell receptor beta chain comes out of a study of blood T cell repertoires in COVID-19. The wider study: T cells, B-cell-depleted T cells, or PBMCs provided the cDNA or gDNA that served as material.

Per the authors' pipeline: Estimated nucleated cell counts came from reference gene primer amplification. TCRdb's table, derived via immunoSEQ multiplex PCR, lists solely in-frame clones and lacks some. The DNA gave D and trimming, while V, J and clone size come from that table. The sample shows about 210,000 clones, around nine tenths of them seen only once. Looked up from germline, CDR1 is SGHNT and CDR2 is YYREEE (reference sequence). CDR3 length equals 16 residues. Trimming removed 1 base from V and 4 bases from J; junction bases left unmatched: 9. The specimen was peripheral blood. The chain links TRBV5-4 to TRBJ2-3; 7 bases align to TRBD1. This sequence was found in a woman in her thirties or forties with acute or convalescent COVID-19. Written as DNA, the CDR3 is TGTGCCAGCAGCTTGTCCCCGGGACAGCCTTCAGATACGCAGTATTTT. Its translation is CASSLSPGQPSDTQYF.